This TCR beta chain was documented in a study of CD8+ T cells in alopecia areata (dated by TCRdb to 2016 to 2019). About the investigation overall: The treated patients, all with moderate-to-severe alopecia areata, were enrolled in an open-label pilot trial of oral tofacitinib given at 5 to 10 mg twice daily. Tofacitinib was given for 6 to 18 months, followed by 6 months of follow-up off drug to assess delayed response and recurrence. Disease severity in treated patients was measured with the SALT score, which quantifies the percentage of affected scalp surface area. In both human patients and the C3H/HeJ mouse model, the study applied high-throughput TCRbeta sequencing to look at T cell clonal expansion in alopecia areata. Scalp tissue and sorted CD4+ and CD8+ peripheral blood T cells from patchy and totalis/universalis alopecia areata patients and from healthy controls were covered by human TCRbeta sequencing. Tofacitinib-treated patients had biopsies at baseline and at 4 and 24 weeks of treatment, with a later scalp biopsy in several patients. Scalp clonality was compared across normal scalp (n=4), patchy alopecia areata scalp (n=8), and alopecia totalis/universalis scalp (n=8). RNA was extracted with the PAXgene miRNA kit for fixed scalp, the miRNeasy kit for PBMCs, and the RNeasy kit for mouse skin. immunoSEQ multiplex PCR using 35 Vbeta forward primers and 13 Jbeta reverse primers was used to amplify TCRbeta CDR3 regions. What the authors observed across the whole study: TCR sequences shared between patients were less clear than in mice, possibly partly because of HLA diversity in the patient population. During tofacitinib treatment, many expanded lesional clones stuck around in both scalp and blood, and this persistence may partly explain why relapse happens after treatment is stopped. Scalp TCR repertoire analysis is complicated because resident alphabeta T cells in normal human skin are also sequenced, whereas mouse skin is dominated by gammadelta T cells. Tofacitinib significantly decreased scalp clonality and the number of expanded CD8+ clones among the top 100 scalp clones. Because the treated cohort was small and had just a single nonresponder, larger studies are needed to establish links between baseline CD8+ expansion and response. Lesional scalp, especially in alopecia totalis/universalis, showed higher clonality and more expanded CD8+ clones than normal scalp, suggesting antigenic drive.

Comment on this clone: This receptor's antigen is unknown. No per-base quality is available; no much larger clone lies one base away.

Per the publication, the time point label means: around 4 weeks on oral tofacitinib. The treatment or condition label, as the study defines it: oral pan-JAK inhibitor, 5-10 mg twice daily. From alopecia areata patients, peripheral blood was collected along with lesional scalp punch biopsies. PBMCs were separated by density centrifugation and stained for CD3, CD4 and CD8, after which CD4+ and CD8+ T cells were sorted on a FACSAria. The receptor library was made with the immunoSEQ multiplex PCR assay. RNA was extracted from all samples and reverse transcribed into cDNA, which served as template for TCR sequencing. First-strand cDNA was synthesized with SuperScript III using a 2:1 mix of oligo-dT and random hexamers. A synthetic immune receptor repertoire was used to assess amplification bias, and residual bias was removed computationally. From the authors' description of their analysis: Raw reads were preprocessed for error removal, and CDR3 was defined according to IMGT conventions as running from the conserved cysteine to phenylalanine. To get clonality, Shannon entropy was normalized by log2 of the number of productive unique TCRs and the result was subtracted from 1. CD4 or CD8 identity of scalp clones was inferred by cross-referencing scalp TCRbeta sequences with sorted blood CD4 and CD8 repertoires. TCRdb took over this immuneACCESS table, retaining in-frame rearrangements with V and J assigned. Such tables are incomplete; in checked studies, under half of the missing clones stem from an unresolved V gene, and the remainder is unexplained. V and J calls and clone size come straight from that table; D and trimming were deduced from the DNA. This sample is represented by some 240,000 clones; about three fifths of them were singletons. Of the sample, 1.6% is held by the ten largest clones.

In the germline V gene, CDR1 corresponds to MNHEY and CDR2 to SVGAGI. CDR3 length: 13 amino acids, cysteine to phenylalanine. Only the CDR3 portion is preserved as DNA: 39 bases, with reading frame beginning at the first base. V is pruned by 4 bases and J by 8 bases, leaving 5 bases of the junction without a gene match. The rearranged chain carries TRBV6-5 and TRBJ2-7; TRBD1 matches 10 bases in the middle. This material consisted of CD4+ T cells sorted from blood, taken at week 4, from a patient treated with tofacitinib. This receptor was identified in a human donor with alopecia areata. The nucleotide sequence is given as TGTGCCAGCAGTTTCCTGGACAGGGGGAAGCAGTACTTC. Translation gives CASSFLDRGKQYF.